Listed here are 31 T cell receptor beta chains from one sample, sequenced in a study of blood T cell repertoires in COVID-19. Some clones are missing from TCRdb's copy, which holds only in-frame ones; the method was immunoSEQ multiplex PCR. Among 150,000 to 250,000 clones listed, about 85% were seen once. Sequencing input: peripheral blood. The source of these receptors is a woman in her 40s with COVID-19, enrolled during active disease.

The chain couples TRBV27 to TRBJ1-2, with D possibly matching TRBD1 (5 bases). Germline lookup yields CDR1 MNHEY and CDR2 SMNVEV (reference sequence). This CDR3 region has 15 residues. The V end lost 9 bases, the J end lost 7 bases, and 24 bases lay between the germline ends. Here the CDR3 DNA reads TGTGCCAGACCCGAACCTTACAGGCGACTCTGTGGCTACACCTTC. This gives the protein CARPEPYRRLCGYTF.

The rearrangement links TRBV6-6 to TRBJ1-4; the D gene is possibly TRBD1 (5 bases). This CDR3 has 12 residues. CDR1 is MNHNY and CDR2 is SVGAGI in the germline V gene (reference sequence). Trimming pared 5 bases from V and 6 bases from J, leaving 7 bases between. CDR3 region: CASSRDYEKLFF. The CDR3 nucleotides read TGTGCCAGCAGTCGGGACTATGAAAAACTGTTTTTT.

The CDR3 protein is CAWSTGPYGYTF. CDR3 in DNA: TGTGCCTGGAGCACAGGACCATATGGCTACACCTTC. This rearrangement joins TRBV30 to TRBJ1-2; TRBD1 is a possible D gene (5 bases). CDR1 and CDR2 from the germline V gene are GTSNPN and SVGIG (reference sequence). The CDR3 runs 12 residues. Trimming shortened V by 3 bases and J by 5 bases, and 10 bases separated the two germline ends. The variable domain in full, completed from reference TRBV30 and TRBJ1-2, reads SQTIHQWPATLVQPVGSPLSLECTVEGTSNPNLYWYRQAAGRGLQLLFYSVGIGQISSEVPQNLSASRPQDRQFILSSKKLLLSDSGFYLCAWSTGPYGYTFGSGTRLTVV.

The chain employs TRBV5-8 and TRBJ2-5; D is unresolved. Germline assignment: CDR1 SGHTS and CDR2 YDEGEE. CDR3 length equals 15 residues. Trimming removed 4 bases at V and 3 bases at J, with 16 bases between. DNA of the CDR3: TGTGCCAGCAGCCCCGGAGTCCGGGTCGAAGAGACCCAGTACTTC. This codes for CASSPGVRVEETQYF. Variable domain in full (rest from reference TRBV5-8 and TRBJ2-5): EAGVTQSPTHLIKTRGQQATLRCSPISGHTSVYWYQQALGLGLQFLLWYDEGEERNRGNFPPRFSGRQFPNYSSELNVNALELEDSALYLCASSPGVRVEETQYFGPGTRLLVL.

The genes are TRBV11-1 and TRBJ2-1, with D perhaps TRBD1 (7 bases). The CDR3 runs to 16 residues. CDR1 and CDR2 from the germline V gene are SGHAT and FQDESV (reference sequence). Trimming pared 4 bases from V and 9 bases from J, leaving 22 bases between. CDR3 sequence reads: CASSSGGSTSGGEQFF. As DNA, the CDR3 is TGTGCCAGCAGCTCAGGGGGGTCTACCTCTGGCGGTGAGCAGTTCTTC.

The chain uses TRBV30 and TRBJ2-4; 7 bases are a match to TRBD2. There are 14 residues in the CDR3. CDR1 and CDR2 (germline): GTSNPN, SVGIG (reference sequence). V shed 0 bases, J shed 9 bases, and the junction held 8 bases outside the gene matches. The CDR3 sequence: CAWSVAHSGGIQYF. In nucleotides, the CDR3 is TGTGCCTGGAGTGTGGCTCACTCGGGGGGCATTCAGTACTTC.

CDR3 amino acids: CASSLGTDQPQHF. Written as DNA, the CDR3 is TGCGCCAGCAGCCTAGGAACTGATCAGCCCCAGCATTTT. This chain joins TRBV5-1 and TRBJ1-5; no clear D gene. The CDR3 consists of 13 residues. In germline, CDR1 is SGHRS, CDR2 YFSETQ. V was trimmed by 4 bases and J by 5 bases, leaving 10 bases between them.

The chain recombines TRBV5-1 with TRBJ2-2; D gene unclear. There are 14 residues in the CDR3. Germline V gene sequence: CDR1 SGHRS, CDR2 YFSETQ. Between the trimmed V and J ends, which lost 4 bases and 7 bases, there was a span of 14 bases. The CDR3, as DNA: TGCGCCAGCAGCGGTGGTAGATCGGGCGGGGAGCTGTTTTTT. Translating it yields CASSGGRSGGELFF.

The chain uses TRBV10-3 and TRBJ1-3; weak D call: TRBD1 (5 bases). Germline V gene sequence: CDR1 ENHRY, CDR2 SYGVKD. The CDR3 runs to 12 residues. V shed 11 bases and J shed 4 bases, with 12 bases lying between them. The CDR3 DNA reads TGTGCCGCATGGGGCTCGGGAAACACCATATATTTT. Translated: CAAWGSGNTIYF.

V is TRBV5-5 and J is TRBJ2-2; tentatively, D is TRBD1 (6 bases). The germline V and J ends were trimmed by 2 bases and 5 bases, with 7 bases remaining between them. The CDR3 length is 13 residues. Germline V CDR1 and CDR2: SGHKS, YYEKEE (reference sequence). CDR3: CASSFRGTGELFF. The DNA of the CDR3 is TGTGCCAGCAGCTTCAGGGGAACCGGGGAGCTGTTTTTT.

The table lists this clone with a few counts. The CDR3, as DNA: TGTGCCAGCAGCCTGTGGACTAGCGGGGGGTCCAATGAGCAGTTCTTC. Translated: CASSLWTSGGSNEQFF. This chain joins TRBV7-2 and TRBJ2-1; 14 bases are shared with TRBD2. Germline values: CDR1 SGHTA, CDR2 FQGNSA. CDR3 length: 16 amino acids. V gave up 5 bases and J gave up 6 bases; unmatched junction bases: 6.

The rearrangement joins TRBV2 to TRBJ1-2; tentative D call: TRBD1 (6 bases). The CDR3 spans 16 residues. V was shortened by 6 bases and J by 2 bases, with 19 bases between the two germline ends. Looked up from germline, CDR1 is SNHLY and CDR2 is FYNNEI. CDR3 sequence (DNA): TGTGCCAGCAGCCGGACGTCCACAGGGTTCAACTATGGCTACACCTTC. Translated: CASSRTSTGFNYGYTF.

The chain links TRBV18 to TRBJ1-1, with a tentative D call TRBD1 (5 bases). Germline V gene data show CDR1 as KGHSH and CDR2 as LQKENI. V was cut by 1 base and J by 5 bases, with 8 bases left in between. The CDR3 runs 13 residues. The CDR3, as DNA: TGTGCCAGCTCACCACGTTCAGGGACTGAAGCTTTCTTT. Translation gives CASSPRSGTEAFF.

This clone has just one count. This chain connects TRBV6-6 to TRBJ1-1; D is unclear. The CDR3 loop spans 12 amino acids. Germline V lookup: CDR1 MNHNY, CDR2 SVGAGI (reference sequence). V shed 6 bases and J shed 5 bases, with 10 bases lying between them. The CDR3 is CASSLTVTEAFF. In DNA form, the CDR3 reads TGTGCCAGCAGCCTTACGGTAACTGAAGCTTTCTTT.

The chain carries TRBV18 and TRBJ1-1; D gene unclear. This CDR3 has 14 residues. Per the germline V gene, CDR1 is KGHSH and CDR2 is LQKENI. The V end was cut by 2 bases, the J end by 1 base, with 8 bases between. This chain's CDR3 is CASSPYEANTEAFF. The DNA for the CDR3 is TGTGCCAGCTCACCATATGAGGCGAACACTGAAGCTTTCTTT.

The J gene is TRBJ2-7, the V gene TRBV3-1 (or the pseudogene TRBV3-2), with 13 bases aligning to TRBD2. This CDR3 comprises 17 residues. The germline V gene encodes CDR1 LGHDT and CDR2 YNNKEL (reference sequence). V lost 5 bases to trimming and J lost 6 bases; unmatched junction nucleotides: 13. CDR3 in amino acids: CASSFWGLAGSPPEQYF. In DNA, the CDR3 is TGTGCCAGCAGCTTCTGGGGACTAGCGGGATCGCCACCCGAGCAGTACTTC.

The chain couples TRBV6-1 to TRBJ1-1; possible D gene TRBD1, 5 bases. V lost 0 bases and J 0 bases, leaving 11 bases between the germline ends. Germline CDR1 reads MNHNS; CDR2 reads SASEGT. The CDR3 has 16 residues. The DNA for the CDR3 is TGTGCCAGCAGTGAAGCTTGGGCAGGGTTGAACACTGAAGCTTTCTTT. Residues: CASSEAWAGLNTEAFF.

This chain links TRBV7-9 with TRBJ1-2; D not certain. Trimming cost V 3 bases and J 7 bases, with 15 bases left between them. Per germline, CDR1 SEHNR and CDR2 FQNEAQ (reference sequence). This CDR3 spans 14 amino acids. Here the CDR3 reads CASSFIGIPAGYTF. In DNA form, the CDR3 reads TGTGCCAGCAGCTTCATCGGGATTCCGGCTGGCTACACCTTC.

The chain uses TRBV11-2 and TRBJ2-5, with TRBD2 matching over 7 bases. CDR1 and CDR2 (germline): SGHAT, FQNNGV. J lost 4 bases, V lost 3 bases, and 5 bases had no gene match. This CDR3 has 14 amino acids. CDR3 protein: CASSLGLAVETQYF. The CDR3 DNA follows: TGTGCCAGCAGCTTGGGTCTAGCGGTAGAGACCCAGTACTTC.

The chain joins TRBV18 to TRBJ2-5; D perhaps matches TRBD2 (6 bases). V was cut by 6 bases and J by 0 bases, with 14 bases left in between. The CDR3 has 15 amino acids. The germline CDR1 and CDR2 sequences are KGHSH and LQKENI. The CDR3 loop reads CASSRLVEYQETQYF. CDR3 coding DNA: TGTGCCAGCTCCCGACTAGTAGAGTACCAAGAGACCCAGTACTTC.

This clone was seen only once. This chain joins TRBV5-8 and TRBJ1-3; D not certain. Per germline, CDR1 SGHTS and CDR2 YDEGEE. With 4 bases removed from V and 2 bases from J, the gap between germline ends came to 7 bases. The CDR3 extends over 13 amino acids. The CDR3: CASSLPPGNTIYF. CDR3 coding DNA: TGTGCCAGCAGCCTCCCCCCTGGAAACACCATATATTTT.

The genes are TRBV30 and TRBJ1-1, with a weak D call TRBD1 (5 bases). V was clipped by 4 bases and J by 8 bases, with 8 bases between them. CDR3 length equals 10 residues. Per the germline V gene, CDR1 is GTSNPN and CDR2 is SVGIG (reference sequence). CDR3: CAWIYREAFF. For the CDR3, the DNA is TGTGCCTGGATATACAGGGAAGCTTTCTTT.

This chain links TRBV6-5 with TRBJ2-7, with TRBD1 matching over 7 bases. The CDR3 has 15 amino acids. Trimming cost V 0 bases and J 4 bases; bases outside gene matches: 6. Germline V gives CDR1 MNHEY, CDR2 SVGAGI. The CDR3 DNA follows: TGTGCCAGCAGTTACTCGGCAGGGGGTATGTACGAGCAGTACTTC. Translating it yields CASSYSAGGMYEQYF.

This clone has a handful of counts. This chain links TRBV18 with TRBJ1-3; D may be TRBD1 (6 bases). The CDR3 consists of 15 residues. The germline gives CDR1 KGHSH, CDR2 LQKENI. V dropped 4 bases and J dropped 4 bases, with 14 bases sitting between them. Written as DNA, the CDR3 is TGTGCCAGCTCACGAAACACAGGGTCCGGAAACACCATATATTTT. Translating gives CASSRNTGSGNTIYF.

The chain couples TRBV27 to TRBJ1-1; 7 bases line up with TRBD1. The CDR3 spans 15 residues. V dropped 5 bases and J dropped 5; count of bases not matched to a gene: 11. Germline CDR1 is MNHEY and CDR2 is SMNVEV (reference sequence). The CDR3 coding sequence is TGTGCCAGCAGTACAGCGGTGACAGGGATAACTGAAGCTTTCTTT. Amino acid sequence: CASSTAVTGITEAFF.

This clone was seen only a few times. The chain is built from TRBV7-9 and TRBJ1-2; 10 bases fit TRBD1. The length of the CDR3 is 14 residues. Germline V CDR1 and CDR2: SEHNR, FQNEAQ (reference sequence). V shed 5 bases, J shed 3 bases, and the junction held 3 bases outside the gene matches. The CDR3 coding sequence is TGTGCCAGCAGCCCCGGGACAGGGGACTATGGCTACACCTTC. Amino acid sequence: CASSPGTGDYGYTF.

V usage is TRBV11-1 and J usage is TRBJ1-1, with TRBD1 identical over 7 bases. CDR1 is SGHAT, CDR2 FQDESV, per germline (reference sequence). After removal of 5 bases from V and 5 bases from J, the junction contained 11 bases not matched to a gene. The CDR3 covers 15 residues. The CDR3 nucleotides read TGTGCCAGCAGCCCCACCGACGACAGGGTTACTGAAGCTTTCTTT. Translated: CASSPTDDRVTEAFF.

Here the CDR3 DNA reads TGCGCCAGCAGCTTGGCCGAAGGGAGTTATGGCTACACCTTC. Translating gives CASSLAEGSYGYTF. This chain joins TRBV5-1 and TRBJ1-2; D ambiguous. Germline V lookup: CDR1 SGHRS, CDR2 YFSETQ. The CDR3 sequence is 14 residues long. Trimming cost V 0 bases and J 5 bases, with 11 bases left between them. Full variable domain (outside the CDR3, taken from reference TRBV5-1 and TRBJ1-2): KAGVTQTPRYLIKTRGQQVTLSCSPISGHRSVSWYQQTPGQGLQFLFEYFSETQRNKGNFPGRFSGRQFSNSRSEMNVSTLELGDSALYLCASSLAEGSYGYTFGSGTRLTVV.

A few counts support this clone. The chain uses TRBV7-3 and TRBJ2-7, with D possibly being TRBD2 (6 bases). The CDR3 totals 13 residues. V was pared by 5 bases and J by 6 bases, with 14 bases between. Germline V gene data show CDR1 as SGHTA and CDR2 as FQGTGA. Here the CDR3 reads CASSKGTSGEQYF. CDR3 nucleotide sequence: TGTGCCAGCAGCAAAGGGACTTCTGGCGAGCAGTACTTC.

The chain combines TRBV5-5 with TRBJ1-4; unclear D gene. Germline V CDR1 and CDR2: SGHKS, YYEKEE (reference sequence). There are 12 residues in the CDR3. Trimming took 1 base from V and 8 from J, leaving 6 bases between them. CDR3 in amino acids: CASSLTVEKLFF. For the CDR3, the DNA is TGTGCCAGCAGCTTGACAGTCGAAAAACTGTTTTTT.

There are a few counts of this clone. CDR3 amino acids: CASSVGTSGTQDTQYF. The CDR3 coding sequence is TGTGCCAGCAGCGTCGGGACTAGCGGGACTCAGGATACGCAGTATTTT. V gene TRBV9 combines with J gene TRBJ2-3; 13 bases match TRBD2. In germline, CDR1 is SGDLS, CDR2 YYNGEE. The CDR3 has 16 amino acids. J lost 6 bases, V lost 2 bases, and 6 bases had no gene match.